This is a list of T cell receptor beta chains from one sample in a study of blood T cell repertoires in COVID-19. Libraries were prepared by immunoSEQ multiplex PCR; TCRdb keeps only in-frame clonotypes and omits some of them. The sample records some 210,000 clones, approximately 75% being singletons. Sequences were obtained from PBMCs or T cells enriched from blood (not recorded which). These receptors came from a man aged 40-49 years who had recovered from COVID-19. The CDR3 runs from the conserved cysteine through the conserved F or W. D genes are given only for firm matches. The listing skips clone size in some rows; elsewhere it reads once, few, many or a size class.

v_call: TRBV12-3/TRBV12-4
d_call: .
j_call: TRBJ1-2
clone_size: .
cdr3_nt: TGTGCCAGCAGTTTGAGGCAGCAATATGGCTACACCTTC
cdr3_aa: CASSLRQQYGYTF

v_call: TRBV19
d_call: .
j_call: TRBJ2-7
clone_size: once
cdr3_nt: TGTGCCAGTAGTATAGATTTCGAGAGGCCCCAGCACTTC
cdr3_aa: CASSIDFERPQHF

v_call: TRBV9
d_call: TRBD2
j_call: TRBJ2-1
clone_size: .
cdr3_nt: TGTGCCAGCAGCGGTATAGGTAGCGGGACCTACAATGAGCAGTTCTTC
cdr3_aa: CASSGIGSGTYNEQFF

v_call: TRBV19
d_call: .
j_call: TRBJ1-1
clone_size: .
cdr3_nt: TGTGCCAGTAGTAACGAATCGCGGGGGGCGTGGGGTTGGACGATGAACCGAGAAGCTTTCTTT
cdr3_aa: CASSNESRGAWGWTMNREAFF

v_call: TRBV3-1/TRBV3-2
d_call: TRBD1
j_call: TRBJ1-5
clone_size: few
cdr3_nt: TGTGCCAGCAGCCCAGGGGGCGTGAGGAATCAGCCCCAGCATTTT
cdr3_aa: CASSPGGVRNQPQHF

v_call: TRBV4-1
d_call: .
j_call: TRBJ1-1
clone_size: few
cdr3_nt: TGCGCCAGCAGCCCCATGGGGGGGCCAGAAGCTTTCTTT
cdr3_aa: CASSPMGGPEAFF

v_call: TRBV5-6
d_call: TRBD1
j_call: TRBJ1-6
clone_size: few
cdr3_nt: TGTGCCAGCAGCTTGTGGACAGGGCCTTCACCCCTCCACTTT
cdr3_aa: CASSLWTGPSPLHF

v_call: TRBV7-9
d_call: TRBD2
j_call: TRBJ2-3
clone_size: .
cdr3_nt: TGTGCCAGCAGCTTAGAGCGGGGGACAGATACGCAGTATTTT
cdr3_aa: CASSLERGTDTQYF

v_call: TRBV19
d_call: .
j_call: TRBJ2-1
clone_size: few
cdr3_nt: TGTGCCAGTAGTTGGGCGGTACAGGGTGAGCAGTTCTTC
cdr3_aa: CASSWAVQGEQFF

v_call: TRBV11-3
d_call: TRBD1
j_call: TRBJ2-1
clone_size: .
cdr3_nt: TGTGCCAGCAGCTTAGCTGGGACAGCCTCCTACAATGAGCAGTTCTTC
cdr3_aa: CASSLAGTASYNEQFF

v_call: TRBV5-1
d_call: .
j_call: TRBJ2-1
clone_size: .
cdr3_nt: TGCGCCAGCAGCTTGTCCGTGACAACTGCCAATGAGCAGTTCTTC
cdr3_aa: CASSLSVTTANEQFF

v_call: TRBV5-4
d_call: TRBD2
j_call: TRBJ2-7
clone_size: .
cdr3_nt: TGTGCCAGCAGCTCTCGGACTAGCGGAGTCTACGAGCAGTACTTC
cdr3_aa: CASSSRTSGVYEQYF

v_call: TRBV7-3
d_call: TRBD2
j_call: TRBJ2-1
clone_size: .
cdr3_nt: TGTGCCAGCAGCTTGGCCAGCGGGACGGGTAAAAACAATGAGCAGTTCTTC
cdr3_aa: CASSLASGTGKNNEQFF

v_call: TRBV5-1
d_call: .
j_call: TRBJ1-3
clone_size: .
cdr3_nt: TGCGCCAGCAGCTTGGGGTGGATTACAGAATCTGGAAACACCATATATTTT
cdr3_aa: CASSLGWITESGNTIYF

v_call: TRBV4-1
d_call: .
j_call: TRBJ2-3
clone_size: .
cdr3_nt: TGCGCCAGCAGCCTTCTTTATCGGGATACGCAGTATTTT
cdr3_aa: CASSLLYRDTQYF

v_call: TRBV2
d_call: TRBD2
j_call: TRBJ2-7
clone_size: once
cdr3_nt: TGTGCCAGCAGTGACCTAGCGGGAGGAGGAGGCTCCGAGCAGTACTTC
cdr3_aa: CASSDLAGGGGSEQYF

v_call: TRBV7-8
d_call: .
j_call: TRBJ1-4
clone_size: .
cdr3_nt: TGTGCCAGCAGCCGAGCCCCTGCAACTAATGAAAAACTGTTTTTT
cdr3_aa: CASSRAPATNEKLFF

v_call: TRBV24-1
d_call: TRBD1
j_call: TRBJ1-5
clone_size: once
cdr3_nt: TGTGCCACCAGTGATCACAGGGGGGGTGGCAATCAGCCCCAGCATTTT
cdr3_aa: CATSDHRGGGNQPQHF

v_call: TRBV19
d_call: .
j_call: TRBJ2-2
clone_size: few
cdr3_nt: TGTGCCAGTAGTATAAGTAGCGGATACACCGGGGAGCTGTTTTTT
cdr3_aa: CASSISSGYTGELFF

v_call: TRBV6-2/TRBV6-3
d_call: .
j_call: TRBJ2-5
clone_size: .
cdr3_nt: TGTGCCAGCAGTTACGTTCGGGAGACCCAGTACTTC
cdr3_aa: CASSYVRETQYF

v_call: TRBV18
d_call: .
j_call: TRBJ2-1
clone_size: .
cdr3_nt: TGTGCCAGCTCACCAGGCAGGTACAATGAGCAGTTCTTC
cdr3_aa: CASSPGRYNEQFF

v_call: TRBV5-1
d_call: .
j_call: TRBJ2-7
clone_size: .
cdr3_nt: TGCGCCAGCAGCTTGGGTGGGGCCGCCTACGAGCAGTACTTC
cdr3_aa: CASSLGGAAYEQYF

v_call: TRBV19
d_call: TRBD1
j_call: TRBJ1-2
clone_size: .
cdr3_nt: TGTGCCAGTAGCTCTCAAGGACAGGGGAATGGCTACACCTTC
cdr3_aa: CASSSQGQGNGYTF

v_call: TRBV6-5
d_call: .
j_call: TRBJ1-1
clone_size: .
cdr3_nt: TGTGCCAGCACCCATAGATGGGGGGCTGAAGCTTTCTTT
cdr3_aa: CASTHRWGAEAFF

v_call: TRBV5-1
d_call: TRBD1
j_call: TRBJ1-3
clone_size: .
cdr3_nt: TGCGCCAGCAGCTCCTCCGGGACAGTCTCTGGAAACACCATATATTTT
cdr3_aa: CASSSSGTVSGNTIYF

v_call: TRBV30
d_call: TRBD1
j_call: TRBJ1-4
clone_size: .
cdr3_nt: TGTGCCTGGAGCCGACAGGGTTTGAGTGAAAAACTGTTTTTT
cdr3_aa: CAWSRQGLSEKLFF

v_call: TRBV2
d_call: TRBD2
j_call: TRBJ2-2
clone_size: .
cdr3_nt: TGTGCCAGCAGTGTCGGGGGGGCGATAACCGGGGAGCTGTTTTTT
cdr3_aa: CASSVGGAITGELFF

v_call: TRBV19
d_call: .
j_call: TRBJ2-1
clone_size: .
cdr3_nt: TGTGCCAGTAGGAGCAGCGGGTTGACCTACAATGAGCAGTTCTTC
cdr3_aa: CASRSSGLTYNEQFF

v_call: TRBV3-1/TRBV3-2
d_call: .
j_call: TRBJ1-1
clone_size: once
cdr3_nt: TGTGCCAGCAGCCAAGGGGGACTCGCAGCTTTCTTT
cdr3_aa: CASSQGGLAAFF

v_call: TRBV2
d_call: TRBD1
j_call: TRBJ1-3
clone_size: .
cdr3_nt: TGTGCCAGCAAAATTGCCGGGGCACAGGGGCACTCCTTCAGCTCTGGAAACACCATATATTTT
cdr3_aa: CASKIAGAQGHSFSSGNTIYF

v_call: TRBV5-1
d_call: TRBD1
j_call: TRBJ2-1
clone_size: .
cdr3_nt: TGCGCCAGCAGCTTGGCCGAACGGTCAGGGGGCGAGCAGTTCTTC
cdr3_aa: CASSLAERSGGEQFF

v_call: TRBV18
d_call: TRBD1
j_call: TRBJ1-6
clone_size: .
cdr3_nt: TGTGCCAGCTCACTCCTGCCCCATGACAGGGACGCTAATTCACCCCTCCACTTT
cdr3_aa: CASSLLPHDRDANSPLHF

v_call: TRBV7-9
d_call: TRBD2
j_call: TRBJ2-7
clone_size: .
cdr3_nt: TGTGCCAGCAGCCCCCCTCTGAGAGCGGGGATTATCTACGAGCAGTACTTC
cdr3_aa: CASSPPLRAGIIYEQYF

v_call: TRBV9
d_call: .
j_call: TRBJ2-7
clone_size: .
cdr3_nt: TGTGCCAGCAGCGTGAGACTGGACAGAAACGAGCAGTACTTC
cdr3_aa: CASSVRLDRNEQYF

v_call: TRBV27
d_call: .
j_call: TRBJ2-7
clone_size: .
cdr3_nt: TGTGCCAGCAGTTTATTGTGGACAGCACAGTCCTACGAGCAGTACTTC
cdr3_aa: CASSLLWTAQSYEQYF

v_call: TRBV5-1
d_call: TRBD1
j_call: TRBJ1-5
clone_size: .
cdr3_nt: TGCGCCAGCAGGGGACAGGATAATCAGCCCCAGCATTTT
cdr3_aa: CASRGQDNQPQHF

v_call: TRBV7-8
d_call: .
j_call: TRBJ2-3
clone_size: .
cdr3_nt: TGTGCCAGCGGAGGGGCAGGGAGCACAGATACGCAGTATTTT
cdr3_aa: CASGGAGSTDTQYF

v_call: TRBV18
d_call: TRBD1
j_call: TRBJ1-2
clone_size: .
cdr3_nt: TGTGCCAGCTCACCACTAGGAACCGGGACAGGGGCCAGCAGCTCTAACTATGGCTACACCTTC
cdr3_aa: CASSPLGTGTGASSSNYGYTF

v_call: TRBV6-5
d_call: .
j_call: TRBJ2-3
clone_size: .
cdr3_nt: TGTGCCAGCAGTTTCGGACTAAGCACAGATACGCAGTATTTT
cdr3_aa: CASSFGLSTDTQYF